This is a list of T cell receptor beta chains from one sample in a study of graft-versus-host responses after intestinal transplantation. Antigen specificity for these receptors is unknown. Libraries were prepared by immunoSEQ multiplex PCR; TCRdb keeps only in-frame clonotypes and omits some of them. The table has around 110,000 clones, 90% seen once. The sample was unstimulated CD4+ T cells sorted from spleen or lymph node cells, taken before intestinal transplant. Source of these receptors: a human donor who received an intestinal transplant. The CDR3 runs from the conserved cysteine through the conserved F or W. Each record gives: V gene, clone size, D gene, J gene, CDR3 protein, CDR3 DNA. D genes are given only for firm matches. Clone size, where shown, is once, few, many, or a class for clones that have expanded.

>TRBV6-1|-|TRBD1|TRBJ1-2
CASSEAGTGGYGYTF
TGTGCCAGCAGTGAAGCTGGGACAGGGGGCTATGGCTACACCTTC
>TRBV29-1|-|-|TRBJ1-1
CSVTGNTEAFF
TGCAGCGTTACAGGGAACACTGAAGCTTTCTTT
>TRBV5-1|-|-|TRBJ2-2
CASSLDINTGELFF
TGCGCCAGCAGCTTGGACATAAACACCGGGGAGCTGTTTTTT
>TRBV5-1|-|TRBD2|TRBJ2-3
CASSLARREGTDTQYF
TGCGCCAGCAGCTTGGCTAGGCGGGAGGGCACAGATACGCAGTATTTT
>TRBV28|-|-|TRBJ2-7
CASSPPKGGTYEQYF
TGTGCCAGCAGTCCGCCCAAAGGCGGAACCTACGAGCAGTACTTC
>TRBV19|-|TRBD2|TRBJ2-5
CASSIGLRGGYQETQYF
TGTGCCAGTAGTATAGGTCTGCGGGGGGGGTACCAAGAGACCCAGTACTTC
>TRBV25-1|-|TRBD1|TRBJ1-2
CASTLGQGQFYTF
TGTGCCAGCACCCTGGGACAGGGCCAATTCTACACCTTC
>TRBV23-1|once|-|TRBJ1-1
CASTPPEGGMNTEAFF
TGCGCCAGCACCCCACCGGAGGGTGGGATGAACACTGAAGCTTTCTTT
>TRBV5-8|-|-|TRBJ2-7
CASSLELGLPPYEQYF
TGTGCCAGCAGCTTGGAATTGGGGCTTCCCCCCTACGAGCAGTACTTC
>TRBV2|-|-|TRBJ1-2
CASSGEIANYGYTF
TGTGCCAGCAGTGGTGAGATAGCTAACTATGGCTACACCTTC
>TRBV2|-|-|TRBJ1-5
CASGRSDSLYSNQPQHF
TGTGCCAGCGGCCGATCGGACAGTTTATATAGCAATCAGCCCCAGCATTTT
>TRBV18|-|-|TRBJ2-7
CASSPKVRKGAYEQYF
TGTGCCAGCTCACCAAAGGTGCGCAAAGGGGCCTACGAGCAGTACTTC
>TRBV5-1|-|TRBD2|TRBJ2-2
CASSLGLAGSPGELFF
TGCGCCAGCAGCTTGGGGTTAGCGGGATCCCCCGGGGAGCTGTTTTTT
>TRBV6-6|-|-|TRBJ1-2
CASSTYGANYGYTF
TGTGCCAGCAGTACCTACGGGGCTAACTATGGCTACACCTTC
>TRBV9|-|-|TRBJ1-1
CASSPIPGGPPNTEAFF
TGTGCCAGCAGCCCCATACCGGGGGGGCCCCCGAACACTGAAGCTTTCTTT
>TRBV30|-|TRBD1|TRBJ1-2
CAGLQGMGGYTF
TGTGCCGGTTTACAGGGGATGGGAGGCTACACCTTC
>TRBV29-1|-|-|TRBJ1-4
CSVLTGSEKLFF
TGCAGCGTTTTAACAGGGAGTGAAAAACTGTTTTTT
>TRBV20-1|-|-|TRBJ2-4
CSARRSSIQYF
TGCAGTGCTAGACGCTCTAGCATTCAGTACTTC
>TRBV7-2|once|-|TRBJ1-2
CASSTGTGGYTF
TGTGCCAGCAGCACAGGGACGGGTGGCTACACCTTC
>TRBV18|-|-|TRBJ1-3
CASSFISGNTIYF
TGTGCCAGCTCTTTCATCTCTGGAAACACCATATATTTT
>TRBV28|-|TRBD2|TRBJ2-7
CASSLLLAGVSYEQYF
TGTGCCAGCAGTCTCTTGCTAGCGGGAGTCAGCTACGAGCAGTACTTC
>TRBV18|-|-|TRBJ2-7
CASSPTNYEQYF
TGTGCCAGCTCACCAACTAATTACGAGCAGTACTTC
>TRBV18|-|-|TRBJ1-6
CASSLTGYNSPLHF
TGTGCCAGCTCACTGACAGGTTATAATTCACCCCTCCACTTT
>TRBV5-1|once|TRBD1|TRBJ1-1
CASSISTGGRTEAFF
TGCGCCAGCAGCATATCGACAGGGGGCAGAACTGAAGCTTTCTTT
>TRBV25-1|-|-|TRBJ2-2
CASSEFKTPGGTGELFF
TGTGCCAGCAGTGAATTTAAGACACCAGGAGGGACCGGGGAGCTGTTTTTT
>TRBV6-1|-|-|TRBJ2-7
CASSPRGRGMYEQYF
TGTGCCAGCAGTCCCAGGGGGCGGGGGATGTACGAGCAGTACTTC
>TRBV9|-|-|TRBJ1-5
CASSVGGGNQPQHF
TGTGCCAGCAGCGTAGGGGGCGGCAATCAGCCCCAGCATTTT
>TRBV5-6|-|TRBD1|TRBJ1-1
CASRPDRGLYHTEAFF
TGTGCCAGCAGGCCAGACAGGGGGCTGTATCACACTGAAGCTTTCTTT
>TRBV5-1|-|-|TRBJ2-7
CASSPGSSYEQYF
TGCGCCAGCAGCCCCGGTAGCTCCTACGAGCAGTACTTC
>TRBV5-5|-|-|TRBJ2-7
CASSLGPEQVLYEQYF
TGTGCCAGCAGCTTGGGCCCCGAGCAGGTACTCTACGAGCAGTACTTC
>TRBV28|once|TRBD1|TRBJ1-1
CASSFRQGAPRTEAFF
TGTGCCAGCAGTTTCAGGCAGGGGGCGCCGAGAACTGAAGCTTTCTTT
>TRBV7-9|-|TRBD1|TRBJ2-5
CASSLKKVRDSQETQYF
TGTGCCAGCAGCTTAAAAAAAGTCCGGGACAGCCAAGAGACCCAGTACTTC
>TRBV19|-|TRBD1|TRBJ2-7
CASTRDRSSYEQYF
TGTGCCAGTACCCGGGACAGGAGCTCCTACGAGCAGTACTTC
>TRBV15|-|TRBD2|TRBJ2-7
CATSRAASGDLPYEQYF
TGTGCCACCAGCAGAGCCGCTAGCGGCGACCTTCCCTACGAGCAGTACTTC
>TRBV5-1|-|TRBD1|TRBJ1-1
CASSLRLTGGTVNTEAFF
TGCGCCAGCAGCCTCCGCCTTACAGGGGGCACAGTGAACACTGAAGCTTTCTTT
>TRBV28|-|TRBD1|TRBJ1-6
CASSSGQVPYNSPLHF
TGTGCCAGCAGTTCCGGACAGGTCCCCTATAATTCACCCCTCCACTTT
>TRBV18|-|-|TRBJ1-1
CASSPPGNTEAFF
TGTGCCAGCTCACCACCCGGGAACACTGAAGCTTTCTTT
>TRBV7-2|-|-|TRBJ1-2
CASTPVEGYTF
TGTGCCAGCACCCCCGTAGAGGGCTACACCTTC
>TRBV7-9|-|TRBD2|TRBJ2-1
CASSPAGVPYNEQFF
TGTGCCAGCAGCCCAGCGGGAGTCCCCTACAATGAGCAGTTCTTC
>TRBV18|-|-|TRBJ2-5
CASSPGQNQETQYF
TGTGCCAGCTCACCAGGACAGAACCAAGAGACCCAGTACTTC
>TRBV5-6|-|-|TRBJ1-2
CASSLPTSNYGYTF
TGTGCCAGCAGCTTGCCCACTTCTAACTATGGCTACACCTTC
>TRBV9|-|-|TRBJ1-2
CASSVAWGDRGYTF
TGTGCCAGCAGCGTAGCTTGGGGAGACCGCGGCTACACCTTC
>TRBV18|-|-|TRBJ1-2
CASSPQRQGFIDYGYTF
TGTGCCAGCTCACCACAGAGGCAGGGGTTTATCGACTATGGCTACACCTTC
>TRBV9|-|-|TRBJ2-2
CASSVVAGTGELFF
TGTGCCAGCAGCGTAGTCGCGGGAACCGGGGAGCTGTTTTTT
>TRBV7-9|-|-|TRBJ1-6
CASSYYSYNSPLHF
TGTGCCAGCAGCTATTACTCCTATAATTCACCCCTCCACTTT
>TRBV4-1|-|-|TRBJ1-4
CASSQDLRLTNEKLFF
TGCGCCAGCAGCCAAGACCTGCGGTTAACTAATGAAAAACTGTTTTTT
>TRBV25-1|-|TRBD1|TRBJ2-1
CASSDLDRAHEQFF
TGTGCCAGCAGTGACTTGGACAGGGCCCATGAGCAGTTCTTC
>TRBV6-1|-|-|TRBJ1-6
CASSREGSYNSPLHF
TGTGCCAGCAGCAGGGAAGGATCCTATAATTCACCCCTCCACTTT
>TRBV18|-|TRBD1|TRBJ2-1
CASSPPGQSYNEQFF
TGTGCCAGCTCACCACCGGGACAGAGCTACAATGAGCAGTTCTTC
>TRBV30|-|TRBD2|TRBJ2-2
CAWSVRGGSTGELFF
TGTGCCTGGAGTGTACGTGGCGGGAGCACCGGGGAGCTGTTTTTT
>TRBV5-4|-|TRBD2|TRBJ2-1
CASSSTSGGDYNEQFF
TGTGCCAGCAGCTCGACTAGCGGGGGGGATTACAATGAGCAGTTCTTC
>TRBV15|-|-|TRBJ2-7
CATSRDGIRQYF
TGTGCCACCAGCAGAGACGGGATTCGGCAGTACTTC
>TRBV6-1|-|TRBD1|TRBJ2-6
CASRTGDSGANVLTF
TGTGCCAGCAGGACAGGGGATTCTGGGGCCAACGTCCTGACTTTC
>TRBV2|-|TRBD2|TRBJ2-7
CASSESLAGVYEQYF
TGTGCCAGCAGTGAATCCCTAGCGGGGGTCTACGAGCAGTACTTC
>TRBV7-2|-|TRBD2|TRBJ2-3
CASSLYFSGGVNTDTQYF
TGTGCCAGCAGCTTATACTTTAGCGGGGGGGTTAATACAGATACGCAGTATTTT
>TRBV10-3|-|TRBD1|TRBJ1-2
CAISERDSYGYTF
TGTGCCATCAGTGAGAGGGACAGCTATGGCTACACCTTC
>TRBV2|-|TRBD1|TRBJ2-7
CASSSSRDRGISRVEQYF
TGTGCCAGCAGCTCCAGCCGGGACAGGGGGATCTCAAGGGTCGAGCAGTACTTC
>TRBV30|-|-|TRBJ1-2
CASRRAGDNYGYTF
TGTGCCTCCAGGAGAGCAGGGGATAACTATGGCTACACCTTC
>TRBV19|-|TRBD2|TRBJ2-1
CASSFPSGRISYNEQFF
TGTGCCAGTAGCTTCCCCAGCGGGAGAATCTCCTACAATGAGCAGTTCTTC
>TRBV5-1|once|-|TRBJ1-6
CASSLVGVDNSPLHF
TGCGCCAGCAGCCTCGTCGGGGTTGATAATTCACCCCTCCACTTT